Below are 5 T cell receptor beta chains sequenced from a single sample in a study of Tregs in tolerant kidney transplant recipients. The assay was immunoSEQ multiplex PCR, and TCRdb's table has in-frame clones only and misses some. The table includes about 77,000 clones, under 98% detected once. Sequencing was performed on CD4+ T cells from blood, taken before the transplant. The source is a human donor who received a combined kidney and bone marrow transplant.

The chain carries TRBV18 and TRBJ2-5; the D is unclear. The length of the CDR3 is 11 residues. V was cut by 5 bases and J by 5 bases, with 6 bases left in between. The germline V gene has CDR1 KGHSH and CDR2 LQKENI. The CDR3: CASSGQETQYF. The CDR3 DNA sequence: TGTGCCAGCTCAGGTCAGGAGACCCAGTACTTC.

The J gene is TRBJ2-7, the V gene TRBV9; 7 bases align to TRBD2. This CDR3 region has 16 residues. The V and J ends lost 4 bases and 0 bases, in that order; junction bases with no gene match: 10. Per the germline V gene, CDR1 is SGDLS and CDR2 is YYNGEE. The CDR3 DNA reads TGTGCCAGCAGCCCCCGGGGGAGGGGAGACTCCTACGAGCAGTACTTC. This sequence encodes CASSPRGRGDSYEQYF.

The rearrangement links TRBV7-3 to TRBJ2-3; no clear D. Germline V gene data show CDR1 as SGHTA and CDR2 as FQGTGA. The CDR3 runs 15 residues. Deletions cut 0 bases from V and 2 bases from J, with 9 bases between. The CDR3 DNA is TGTGCCAGCAGCTTAACGAGGAACCCCACAGATACGCAGTATTTT. Amino acid sequence: CASSLTRNPTDTQYF. Full variable domain (missing parts from reference TRBV7-3 and TRBJ2-3): GAGVSQTPSNKVTEKGKYVELRCDPISGHTALYWYRQSLGQGPEFLIYFQGTGAADDSGLPNDRFFAVRPEGSVSTLKIQRTERGDSAVYLCASSLTRNPTDTQYFGPGTRLTVL.

The chain carries TRBV5-4 and TRBJ2-6; TRBD1 matches at 9 bases. CDR3 length: 19 amino acids. Germline CDR1 is SGHNT and CDR2 is YYREEE (reference sequence). V was pared by 1 base and J by 2 bases, with 10 bases of the junction left unmatched. CDR3 residues: CASSLHPGQGGTGANVLTF. CDR3 DNA: TGTGCCAGCAGCTTGCACCCGGGACAGGGAGGGACTGGGGCCAACGTCCTGACTTTC.

This CDR3 reads CASSQVAKDFVFTEAFF. The CDR3 bases are TGTGCCAGCAGCCAAGTGGCAAAGGACTTCGTTTTCACTGAAGCTTTCTTT. The gene calls are TRBV14 and TRBJ1-1; D call uncertain. CDR1 SGHDN and CDR2 FVKESK come from the germline V gene. The CDR3 covers 17 residues. Trimming removed 1 base at V and 4 bases at J, with 19 bases between.